Given below is one T cell receptor (beta chain) in context. Its antigen has not been determined. This sample is part of a study of cytomegalovirus exposure and HLA in healthy donors (dated by TCRdb to between 2016 and 2019). Regarding the research as a whole: An earlier analysis of a few hundred of the donors reported 276 Gb of sequence data and 117 million unique TCR beta sequences obtained from about 180 million T cells. Approximately 300 gigabases of sequencing data and 75 million to 85 million unique TCR sequences made up an early release that covered approximately 700 HLA-typed donors. Among the roughly 390 genotyped donors, about 83% belonged to the genetic ancestry cluster associated with self-reported Caucasian donors. The study aimed to test whether signatures of past pathogen exposure could be identified by cataloging public T cell receptors. The study used immunosequencing to profile the T cell repertoires of several hundred subjects and linked those repertoires to cytomegalovirus serostatus. In addition to the first cohort of several hundred subjects, a separate validation cohort of 120 different subjects was used. High-throughput TCR immunosequencing, statistical association of individual TCRs with disease status, and machine learning were combined to predict cytomegalovirus infection status. A later analysis re-examined previously published TCR beta repertoires from 610 or so donors and added high-resolution HLA genotyping to investigate patterns of TCR occurrence. The later analysis used no new phenotypic data to find candidate immune exposures, relying instead on TCR beta sequences and their occurrence across donors. An earlier analysis of approximately 630 of the donors applied high-throughput TCR beta sequencing to assess whether each TCR beta V gene segment acted as functional or pseudogenic. Donor age, sex, ethnicity and CMV serostatus were collected together with the repertoire data. In a later genetic analysis, genome-wide SNP genotypes for about 60% of the 666 donors were used, and that subset was treated as a discovery cohort. Every repertoire in the discovery cohort had been generated on one and the same sequencing platform. HLA typing covered class I and class II loci at four-digit resolution. The number of typed donors differed by locus: about 620-640 for A, B, C, DRB1 and DQB1; 500 to 550 for DQA1; some 590 for DPA1; and around 470 for DPB1. Four to six DR-DQ haplotypes were handled as single units for association and clustering because linkage in the cohort was strong. On average, 235,054 unique TCR beta nucleotide sequences were sequenced per donor among a few hundred genotyped donors of the cohort, with roughly a sixth of those sequences being non-productive. Points the paper makes about the study in general: At a false discovery rate of 0.05, a later analysis linked under 20,000 TCR beta sequences to specific HLA alleles. A later analysis found that most CMV-associated TCR beta chains appeared HLA-restricted, with HLA associations seemingly driven largely by CMV exposure. Sequencing depth was assumed to be roughly uniform across donors in the presence/absence analyses, though that assumption may not hold. The earlier analysis of nearly 600 of the donors excluded around 17 rarely observed V segments, including chromosome 9 orphons, because counts were too low. When HLA alleles, especially DR and DQ, strongly co-occurred, TCR associations were difficult to assign to individual alleles. HLA typing was unavailable for some donors at each locus, so association tests used only the typed subset. A further reported finding was that TCR beta sequences accurately predicted the HLA-A and HLA-B alleles for most subjects in the first cohort. Several of the top co-occurrence clusters appeared to be linked to parvovirus B19, influenza, CMV and Epstein-Barr virus, according to a later analysis. Some IMGT-functional V segments, including TRBV6-2 and TRBV6-3, could not be distinguished by the 87-base-pair reads and were therefore excluded. A cluster of highly shared sequence variants was judged likely to be a technical artifact of the sequencing pipeline. This cohort had only TCR beta chains sequenced, and the lack of alpha or paired-chain data limited which features could be detected. CMV serostatus was the only immune exposure information available for the cohort. The authors suggested that the approach could potentially be generalized to other disease states and immunological phenotypes. In an earlier analysis of some 550 of the donors, most TCR beta V segments were observed in productive rearrangements about 87% or about 30% of the time, broadly matching IMGT annotations. Linkage disequilibrium might explain the correlated functional status among segregating V segments, but an unknown experimental factor could not be excluded. An association between a missense DCLRE1C variant and V-gene and J-gene trimming of TCR beta chains was found in a later genetic analysis and replicated in an independent cohort. In a later analysis, the rate of TCR association differed among HLA loci, with DRB1 alleles having the most associated TCRs and HLA-C alleles having the fewest. Across donors, most TCR sequences were observed very rarely, whereas some public TCRs were present in many individuals. In the study, some 160 TCR beta chains were listed as associated with cytomegalovirus. According to a later genetic analysis, donors in an Asian-associated ancestry cluster had fewer N-insertions in productive TCRs than the approximately 650-donor mean. The classifier was reported to diagnose cytomegalovirus status with high specificity and sensitivity in both the original cohort and the validation cohort. In vitro tests confirmed that a few of the cytomegalovirus-associated TCR beta chains recognize cytomegalovirus antigens. In a later analysis, HLA-associated TCR beta chains were found to be more clonally expanded and to have lower generation probabilities than equally common non-associated chains.

Preparation of the library involved the immunoSEQ multiplex PCR assay. For the multiplex PCR, a mixture combining 60 forward primers for TCR Vbeta segments and 13 reverse primers for TCR Jbeta segments was used. The CDR3 region of rearranged TCR beta genes was amplified from genomic DNA with a multiplex PCR assay. On the Illumina HiSeq System, the amplified TCR beta libraries were sequenced as 87-base-pair reads. The published analysis was carried out like this. In a later analysis, 77 million or so unique TCR beta chains were counted across the approximately 640 repertoires, and about 9.9 million of these chains were shared by at least two donors. To remove PCR and sequencing errors, raw reads were error-corrected and collapsed into unique sequences using a nearest-neighbor algorithm that merged closely related sequences. CDR3 sequences were aligned to IMGT reference sequences to assign V, D and J gene segments. For a sequence to be retained, a match of at least six nucleotides was required to both a V gene segment and a J gene segment. Rearrangements were called productive when the CDR3 lacked stop codons and stayed in frame with V and J; all others were non-productive. Following IMGT convention, CDR3 was defined as the stretch from the second conserved V-encoded cysteine up to the conserved J-encoded phenylalanine. Sequences without an unambiguous match to a single V gene segment were excluded from the earlier analysis of a few hundred of the donors. In an earlier analysis of a few hundred of the donors, V segments were called functional above 56.7% productive rearrangements and were called segregating when the between-donor standard deviation exceeded 5%. A statistical classification framework was built to diagnose cytomegalovirus status from the catalog of TCR beta chain sequences. In a later analysis, TCR nucleotide sequences were compared against IMGT/GENE-DB human TR gene sequences so that V and J genes could be assigned. Using the TCRdist pipeline, a later analysis assigned CDR3 sequences along with most-parsimonious VDJ recombination scenarios. In a later analysis, each TCR beta chain was defined by its CDR3 amino acid sequence together with its V-gene family, and reads without a unique V-gene family were excluded. A later analysis removed 550 to 650 highly shared, low-generation-probability nucleotide sequences to deal with suspected cross-contamination and a sequencing artifact. A later analysis calculated a clonal expansion index for each public chain from normalized within-repertoire ranks of inferred template counts. A later analysis computed generation probabilities with a VDJ recombination model fitted to out-of-frame rearrangements, and checked the results against IGoR. A later analysis scored TCR-TCR, TCR-HLA and TCR-CMV co-occurrence with hypergeometric tests, applying a repertoire-size bias correction to TCR pairs. To estimate false discovery rates, a later analysis permuted the HLA or CMV assignments 20 times. In a later analysis, co-occurring TCRs were grouped using DBSCAN, and TCRdist sequence similarity was added for clustering within HLA-allele-positive subsets. Repertoires with fewer than 30,000 or more than 120,000 public chains were left out of co-occurrence clustering, as were about 5 repertoires with anomalous nucleotide sharing. Not all clones reach the TCRdb copy of this immuneACCESS table, which keeps in-frame sequences only. Checked studies attribute under half of the gap to unresolved V genes and leave the rest unexplained. D and trimming come from the DNA, and the V and J calls and clone size come from that table. In this sample's table one finds some 96,000 clones. The ten largest clones represent 3% to 4% of the sample.

V loses 0 bases, J loses 1 base, and the germline ends lie 13 bases apart. Including the terminal cysteine and phenylalanine, the CDR3 comprises 16 residues. Left in the record is the CDR3 DNA by itself, 48 bases read in frame from the first base. Based on the germline V gene (reference sequence), the CDR1 and CDR2 sequences are LNHDA and SQIVND. The cohort was made up of 666 healthy bone marrow donors. Cohort members were all nominally healthy when sampled, although unrecorded immune exposures were likely present. The donor was CMV seronegative and belonged to the group of 352 seronegative cohort members. Every donor gave a peripheral blood sample, and the peripheral blood mononuclear cells from that sample were used for TCR beta sequencing. Genomic DNA was extracted from the blood cell samples with the Qiagen DNeasy Blood Extraction Kit.

The sample was PBMCs. The rearrangement combines TRBV19 with TRBJ2-7; possibly the D gene is TRBD1, per 5 matching bases. This receptor was identified in a woman in her 30s in good health and CMV-seronegative. The CDR3 region: CASSIDLETASYEQYF. The DNA is as follows: TGTGCCAGTAGTATAGATCTGGAGACAGCGTCCTACGAGCAGTACTTC.